This is a list of T cell receptor beta chains from one sample in a study of T cell responses to AZD1222 COVID-19 vaccine. Measured with immunoSEQ multiplex PCR; TCRdb has only the in-frame clones, and not every one. The data hold about 150,000 clones, with under 95% observed a single time. The input for sequencing was peripheral blood, taken on day 0 of AZD1222 vaccination. These receptors originate from an adult in good health. The CDR3 runs from the conserved cysteine through the conserved F or W. Fields, in order: J gene, V gene, clone size, CDR3 protein. For some rows the clone size is stated as once, few or many, or as a class when expanded; others skip it.

TRBJ2-3 TRBV13 - CASNSPRRGAPTDTQYF
TRBJ1-4 TRBV9 - CASSEDGAEKLFF
TRBJ1-1 TRBV27 - CASRTGYTEAFF
TRBJ2-5 TRBV9 - CASSVGRQGVTQYF
TRBJ1-2 TRBV27 - CASTTRGGSYGYTF
TRBJ1-1 TRBV15 - CATSPDRAMNTEAFF
TRBJ2-1 TRBV11-1 - CASSNLAGAYNEQFF
TRBJ1-1 TRBV5-4 - CASSLVGGGTEAFF
TRBJ1-4 TRBV27 - CASSAAGTGGEGEKLFF
TRBJ1-1 TRBV20-1 - CSASSKGGTEAFF
TRBJ1-2 TRBV18 - CASSPGTGFNYGYTF
TRBJ1-2 TRBV5-4 - CASRQGTGGANYGYTF
TRBJ1-5 TRBV30 - CAWSGTTGGPQPQHF
TRBJ1-2 TRBV14 - CASSPHLRGPGDGYTF
TRBJ1-1 TRBV4-3 - CASSQDGQGPEVRNTEAFF
TRBJ2-5 TRBV5-1 - CASSFSGHGEETQYF
TRBJ2-1 TRBV24-1 - CATSDQKQGQGSEQFF
TRBJ2-7 TRBV3-1/TRBV3-2 few CASSGGSSYEQYF
TRBJ1-1 TRBV3-1/TRBV3-2 - CASSQTGLNTEAFF
TRBJ1-6 TRBV30 - CAWSFSGQGNSPLHF
TRBJ1-5 TRBV27 - CATGNREPQHF
TRBJ2-7 TRBV7-9 - CASSLFGVTGLSSYEQYF
TRBJ2-3 TRBV7-3 - CASSLATSGGARTDTQYF
TRBJ2-7 TRBV5-4 few CASTLGTGGYEQYF
TRBJ2-1 TRBV6-2/TRBV6-3 once CASSYSERGAFYNEQFF
TRBJ1-1 TRBV10-3 - CAISEGVTNEAFF
TRBJ2-1 TRBV27 - CASGTPGLNLYNEQFF
TRBJ1-2 TRBV6-5 once CASRPFDIYGYTF